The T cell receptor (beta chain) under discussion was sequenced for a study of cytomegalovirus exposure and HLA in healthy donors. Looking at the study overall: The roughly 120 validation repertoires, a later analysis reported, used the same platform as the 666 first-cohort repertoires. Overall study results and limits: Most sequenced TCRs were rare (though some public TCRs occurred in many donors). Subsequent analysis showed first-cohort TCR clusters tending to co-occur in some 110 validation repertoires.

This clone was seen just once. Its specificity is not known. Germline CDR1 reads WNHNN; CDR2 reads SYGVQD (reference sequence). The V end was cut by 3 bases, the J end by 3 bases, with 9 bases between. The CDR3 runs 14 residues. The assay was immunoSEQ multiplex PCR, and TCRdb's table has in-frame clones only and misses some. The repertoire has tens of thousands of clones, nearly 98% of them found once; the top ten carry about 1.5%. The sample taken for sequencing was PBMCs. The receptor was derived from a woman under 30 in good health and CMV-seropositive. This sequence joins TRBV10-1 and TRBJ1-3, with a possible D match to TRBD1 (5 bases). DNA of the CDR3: TGCGCCAGCAGTGACACGACAGTTGGAAACACCATATATTTT. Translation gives CASSDTTVGNTIYF.